Following are 23 T cell receptor beta chains from one sample sequenced in a study of blood T cells in healthy people across ages. Alongside a J-beta primer mix, a sample-barcoded 5' primer served in a second PCR lasting roughly 6 to 11 cycles. TCRdb used MiXCR to reprocess the 5' RACE reads, holding one entry per CDR3 protein. Among roughly 1,800,000 distinct CDR3 sequences listed, around half were seen once. Sequenced input: blood. The receptors derive from a woman between 35 and 50 years old in good health.

The J gene is TRBJ2-4, the V gene TRBV7-9, with 8 bases aligning to TRBD1. This CDR3 spans 14 amino acids. V lost 5 bases and J lost 6; bases outside the gene matches: 6. Germline V gene data show CDR1 as SEHNR and CDR2 as FQNEAQ (reference sequence). This CDR3 reads CASSPRGTGNIQYF. The CDR3, as DNA: TGTGCCAGCAGCCCGAGGGGGACAGGAAACATTCAGTACTTC. The entire variable domain, with the rest obtained from reference TRBV7-9 and TRBJ2-4, is as follows: DTGVSQNPRHKITKRGQNVTFRCDPISEHNRLYWYRQTLGQGPEFLTYFQNEAQLEKSRLLSDRFSAERPKGSFSTLEIQRTEQGDSAMYLCASSPRGTGNIQYFGAGTRLSVL.

The rearrangement links TRBV5-1 to TRBJ2-3; the D is unclear. Germline V gene data show CDR1 as SGHRS and CDR2 as YFSETQ. Trimming took off 3 bases at V and 4 bases at J, with 15 bases between the two ends. This CDR3 is 15 amino acids long. CDR3 in DNA: TGCGCCAGCAGCTCCTCCGGCCCGGCCGCAGATACGCAGTATTTT. Its protein is CASSSSGPAADTQYF.

In this sample, this clonotype turned up a few times. The chain employs TRBV6-2 or TRBV6-3 and TRBJ2-1, with TRBD1 as a possible D gene (5 bases). This CDR3 contains 15 residues. Per the germline V gene, CDR1 is MNHEY and CDR2 is SVGEGT. Trimming removed 2 bases from V and 3 bases from J, with 11 bases in between. The CDR3 is CASSYDRAYYNEQFF. CDR3 nucleotides: TGTGCCAGCAGTTACGACAGAGCATACTACAATGAGCAGTTCTTC.

The rearrangement uses TRBV6-5 and TRBJ2-3, with a tentative D call TRBD1 (5 bases). The length of the CDR3 is 15 residues. V lost 7 bases to trimming and J lost 0 bases, with 14 bases between them. Germline V gene sequence: CDR1 MNHEY, CDR2 SVGAGI. CDR3 nucleotide sequence: TGTGCCAGCACCCGAAAGGGGATTAGCACAGATACGCAGTATTTT. This translates into CASTRKGISTDTQYF.

V usage is TRBV4-1 and J usage is TRBJ2-1; 10 nucleotides match TRBD2. After removal of 1 base from V and 4 bases from J, the junction contained 10 bases not matched to a gene. Germline V gene sequence: CDR1 MGHRA, CDR2 YSYEKL. This CDR3 region has 18 residues. Here the CDR3 reads CASSQGLAGASWYNEQFF. Here the CDR3 DNA reads TGCGCCAGCAGCCAAGGGCTAGCGGGGGCGTCATGGTACAATGAGCAGTTCTTC.

The V call is TRBV28, the J call TRBJ2-7; 11 positions agree with TRBD2. The V segment lost 6 bases and the J segment 1 base; nucleotides outside the gene matches: 11. The V gene's germline CDR1 is MDHEN and CDR2 SYDVKM. The CDR3 spans 17 residues. CDR3 amino acids: CASSRYTSGSKSYEQYF. DNA for the CDR3: TGTGCCAGCAGCCGCTACACTAGCGGGAGTAAGTCCTACGAGCAGTACTTC.

This chain uses TRBV28 with TRBJ1-2; TRBD1 is a possible D gene (6 bases). The CDR3 covers 15 residues. The germline CDR1 and CDR2 sequences are MDHEN and SYDVKM. V was shortened by 7 bases and J by 2 bases, with 17 bases between the two germline ends. The CDR3 loop reads CASTIHRDRNYGYTF. The CDR3 coding sequence is TGTGCCAGCACCATCCACAGGGATCGAAACTATGGCTACACCTTC.

The DNA of the CDR3 is TGTGCCAGCAGCTTAGATCTCAGGCGGGGAAACATTCAGTACTTC. The encoded protein is CASSLDLRRGNIQYF. This sequence joins TRBV11-2 and TRBJ2-4; perhaps TRBD2 as D (6 bases). Trimming left V 0 bases short and J 6 bases short, with 12 bases between. CDR3 length: 15 residues. CDR1 and CDR2 from the germline V gene are SGHAT and FQNNGV. Combining the CDR3 with reference TRBV11-2 and TRBJ2-4 gives the whole variable domain EAGVAQSPRYKIIEKRQSVAFWCNPISGHATLYWYQQILGQGPKLLIQFQNNGVVDDSQLPKDRFSAERLKGVDSTLKIQPAKLEDSAVYLCASSLDLRRGNIQYFGAGTRLSVL.

This clonotype has a handful of counts. The chain combines TRBV10-2 with TRBJ1-6; possibly TRBD1 for D (5 bases). Trimming shortened V by 0 bases and J by 9 bases, and 12 bases separated the two germline ends. The germline CDR1 and CDR2 sequences are WSHSY and SAAADI. This CDR3 has 15 residues. In DNA, the CDR3 is TGCGCCAGCAGTGAGTCTGCGCAGGGCGGTTCACCCCTCCACTTT. Amino acids: CASSESAQGGSPLHF.

The table lists this clonotype with many counts. This chain connects TRBV7-2 to TRBJ2-7; unclear D gene. The V end lost 5 bases, the J end lost 1 base, and 6 bases lay between the germline ends. The CDR3 runs to 12 residues. Germline assignment: CDR1 SGHTA and CDR2 FQGNSA. The CDR3 here is CASSAYSYEQYF. The DNA of the CDR3 is TGTGCCAGCAGCGCGTATTCCTACGAGCAGTACTTC.

Remarks on this clonotype: An end of the junction differs from the germline gene, which may be a read error. The rearrangement links TRBV7-2 to TRBJ2-1; 9 nucleotides line up with TRBD1. This CDR3 region has 14 residues. Germline CDR1 is SGHTA and CDR2 is FQGNSA. CDR3 sequence (DNA): TGTGCCAGCAGCCGGGACAGGGTTAGCAATGGGCAGTTCTTC. Translated: CASSRDRVSNGQFF.

This clonotype was counted a few times. J is TRBJ2-5 and V is TRBV7-2; D may be TRBD2 (6 bases). Per germline, CDR1 SGHTA and CDR2 FQGNSA. V was pared by 5 bases and J by 7 bases, with 17 bases between. The CDR3 loop spans 14 amino acids. The CDR3: CASSGRDSPGTQYF. The CDR3 DNA follows: TGTGCCAGCAGCGGTAGGGACTCCCCGGGGACCCAGTACTTC.

This clonotype was observed at least ten times. This chain links TRBV29-1 with TRBJ2-1; D not certain. Trimming left V 4 bases short and J 6 bases short, with 7 bases between. CDR1 SQVTM and CDR2 ANQGSEA come from the germline V gene. This CDR3 has 11 amino acids. DNA of the CDR3: TGCAGCGTTGCCGTTGGCAATGAGCAGTTCTTC. This encodes CSVAVGNEQFF.

This clonotype has just a few counts. The chain couples TRBV15 to TRBJ2-5; tentatively, D is TRBD2 (6 bases). CDR1 is LNHNV and CDR2 is YYDKDF in the germline V gene (reference sequence). The CDR3 length is 16 residues. Trimming took 0 bases from V and 1 from J, leaving 12 bases between them. The CDR3 sequence is CATSRDQGGVQETQYF. The DNA for the CDR3 is TGTGCCACCAGCAGAGATCAAGGAGGGGTCCAAGAGACCCAGTACTTC.

The J gene is TRBJ1-1, the V gene TRBV5-1; weak D call: TRBD1 (6 bases). The germline V gene has CDR1 SGHRS and CDR2 YFSETQ. The germline V and J ends were trimmed by 0 bases and 2 bases, with 11 bases remaining between them. This CDR3 contains 15 residues. The CDR3 spells CASSLVTGRNTEAFF. Written as DNA, the CDR3 is TGCGCCAGCAGCTTGGTCACAGGGCGAAACACTGAAGCTTTCTTT.

The V call is TRBV9, the J call TRBJ2-5, with 7 positions matching TRBD1. The last part of the DNA fits TRBJ2-1 better; the J call may be wrong. The CDR3 is 16 amino acids. CDR1 and CDR2 from the germline V gene are SGDLS and YYNGEE. CDR3 DNA: TGTGCCAGCAGCGTAGCTACCGGGGACAGTCAAGAGACCCAGTTCTTC. This sequence encodes CASSVATGDSQETQFF.

The chain recombines TRBV3-1 with TRBJ2-3; a possible D gene is TRBD2 (5 bases). From germline, CDR1 is LGHDT and CDR2 YNNKEL (reference sequence). The CDR3 consists of 15 residues. Trimming removed 1 base from V and 6 bases from J, with 14 bases in between. CDR3 amino acids: CASSQGFRGGDTQYF. The CDR3 DNA follows: TGTGCCAGCAGCCAAGGTTTTCGGGGTGGGGATACGCAGTATTTT.

The J gene is TRBJ2-7, the V gene TRBV28; 11 bases map to TRBD1. V gave up 8 bases and J gave up 7 bases; unmatched junction bases: 13. The CDR3 has 15 amino acids. CDR1 MDHEN and CDR2 SYDVKM come from the germline V gene. CDR3 sequence reads: CASATPGQGVNEQYF. The CDR3 DNA reads as TGTGCCAGCGCCACGCCGGGACAGGGGGTCAATGAGCAGTACTTC.

The genes are TRBV2 and TRBJ2-5; 12 nucleotides line up with TRBD1. Germline V gene data show CDR1 as SNHLY and CDR2 as FYNNEI. Trimming took 6 bases from V and 5 from J; bases not matched to a gene: 7. The CDR3 loop spans 15 amino acids. The CDR3 region is CASSPGQGAWETQYF. CDR3 sequence (DNA): TGTGCCAGCAGCCCGGGACAGGGGGCCTGGGAGACCCAGTACTTC.

The genes are TRBV7-2 and TRBJ2-3; 11 bases line up with TRBD2. This CDR3 is 17 amino acids long. CDR1 is SGHTA and CDR2 is FQGNSA in the germline V gene. V shed 1 base, J shed 4 bases, and the junction held 7 bases outside the gene matches. The CDR3 sequence is CASSLGVLAGGSDTQYF. Here the CDR3 DNA reads TGTGCCAGCAGCTTAGGCGTCTTAGCGGGGGGGTCAGATACGCAGTATTTT. The full variable domain, completed using reference TRBV7-2 and TRBJ2-3, is GAGVSQSPSNKVTEKGKDVELRCDPISGHTALYWYRQSLGQGLEFLIYFQGNSAPDKSGLPSDRFSAERTGGSVSTLTIQRTQQEDSAVYLCASSLGVLAGGSDTQYFGPGTRLTVL.

Comment on this clonotype: The junction and the germline gene differ at one end; a read error may be behind it. This chain links TRBV25-1 with TRBJ2-5; D unresolved. CDR1 and CDR2 from the germline V gene are MGHDK and SYGVNS. The CDR3 consists of 14 residues. The CDR3 sequence is CAGSMVAPQETQYF. The CDR3 nucleotides read TGTGCCGGCAGTATGGTTGCCCCCCAAGAGACCCAGTACTTC.

Turning to this clonotype: It is likely a read error, because the conserved phenylalanine at the end of the CDR3 is missing. The chain uses TRBV12-3 or TRBV12-4 and TRBJ2-1; 8 positions match TRBD1. This CDR3 contains 15 residues. The junction had 10 bases not matched to a gene; V was cut back by 5 bases and J by 7 bases. In DNA form, the CDR3 reads TGTGCCAGCAGTGCCGGGACAGGAGTTGGAAATGAGCAGTTCGTC. This translates into CASSAGTGVGNEQFV.

The rearrangement joins TRBV5-1 to TRBJ2-6; 7 bases fit TRBD1. The CDR3 length is 14 residues. J gave up 2 bases and V 7 bases, and 3 bases lay outside the gene matches. CDR1 and CDR2 (germline): SGHRS, YFSETQ. For the CDR3, the DNA is TGCGCCAGCGGACAGGACGCTGGGGCCAACGTCCTGACTTTC. Translated, it gives CASGQDAGANVLTF.